This T cell receptor (beta chain) was identified in a study of blood T cell repertoires in COVID-19. Study in general: Samples of COVID-19 (acute and convalescent) were obtained from the United States, Italy and Spain. The analysed material was cDNA or gDNA that came from T cells, B-cell-depleted T cells, or PBMCs.

In the original workflow: Scientists estimated how many nucleated cells there were by amplifying reference gene primers. Only in-frame clones appear in the TCRdb table, and some are missing; sequencing was by immunoSEQ multiplex PCR. That table furnishes V, J and clone size, whereas the DNA furnished D and trimming. The table lists approximately 210,000 clones, about 80% of them singletons. V shed 0 bases and J shed 4 bases, with 6 bases lying between them. The CDR3 runs 13 residues. Sequenced material: peripheral blood. V usage is TRBV12-3 or TRBV12-4 and J usage is TRBJ1-2; D remains ambiguous. The sequence came from a woman in her thirties or forties with active or convalescent COVID-19. The CDR3 spells CASSLAAGYGYTF. The DNA of the CDR3 is TGTGCCAGCAGTTTAGCGGCAGGCTATGGCTACACCTTC.